This T cell receptor (beta chain) was documented in a study of T cell changes during pregnancy in multiple sclerosis. The method was immunoSEQ multiplex PCR; TCRdb's version includes in-frame clones alone and lacks a portion of them. The sample yields tens of thousands of clones, approximately 90% seen once. The CDR3 is 15 amino acids. V was clipped by 5 bases and J by 2 bases, with 14 bases between them. Looked up from germline, CDR1 is SGHDT and CDR2 is YYEEEE. Source: CD8+ T cells from peripheral blood mononuclear cells, taken after pregnancy. The receptor comes from a female donor in good health, enrolled as a control in a pregnancy study. The chain combines TRBV5-6 with TRBJ2-1, with a possible D match to TRBD1 (5 bases). The CDR3 sequence is CASSSRQGPYNEQFF. In DNA form, the CDR3 reads TGTGCCAGCAGTTCGAGGCAGGGCCCCTACAATGAGCAGTTCTTC.